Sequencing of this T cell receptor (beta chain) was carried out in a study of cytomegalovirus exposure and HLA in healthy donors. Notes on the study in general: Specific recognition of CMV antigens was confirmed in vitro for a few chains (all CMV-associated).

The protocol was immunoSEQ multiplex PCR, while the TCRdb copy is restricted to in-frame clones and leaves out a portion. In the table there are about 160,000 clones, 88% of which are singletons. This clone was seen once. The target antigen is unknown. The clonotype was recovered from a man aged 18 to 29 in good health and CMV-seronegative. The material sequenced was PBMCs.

The CDR3 sequence: CASSSRPGTTSTYEQYF. In DNA form, the CDR3 reads TGTGCCAGCAGCTCCAGGCCCGGGACTACCTCCACCTACGAGCAGTACTTC. J is TRBJ2-7 and V is TRBV7-2, with 7 bases aligning to TRBD2. CDR1 SGHTA and CDR2 FQGNSA come from the germline V gene. J was trimmed by 2 bases and V by 4 bases; bases with no gene match: 14. CDR3 length: 17 amino acids.